This record covers a single TCR beta chain. Its antigen is unknown. No base quality information exists; no much larger clone differs at one position. Because repertoires were sampled repeatedly during chemoradiotherapy, clonal expansion in the tumor microenvironment could be followed. These data belong to a study of chemoradiotherapy in HPV16-positive cancers (dated by TCRdb to between 2021 and 2024). About the full investigation: Functional T-cell assays on cells from two HPV16-positive patients defined candidate HPV-specific T-cell clones and common TCR motifs. The study asked whether T-cell immunity against the HPV oncoproteins E6 and E7 changes during chemoradiotherapy and whether it affects survival. The candidate HPV-specific TCRs and motifs were subsequently tracked in TCR repertoires obtained from roughly 78 patients with HPV-related cancers.

The library was prepared using the immunoSEQ multiplex PCR assay. TCRdb limited this immuneACCESS table to in-frame rearrangements with V and J called. A share of clones is missing; checked studies link under half to unresolved V genes, and the rest is unexplained. For this sample there are about 68,000 clones; roughly 90% appear just once. The biggest ten clones account for more than 3.5% of the sample. What the research found in general, with its limitations: The functional definition of HPV-specific T cells came from only two HPV16-positive patients, and the survival association was reported for HPV16-positive patients. Expansion of candidate HPV-specific clones and E7-related TCR motifs was observed in the tumor microenvironment during treatment, whereas no such expansion was observed for non-HPV-specific T cells. In HPV16-positive patients, expansion of HPV-responsive T cells during chemoradiotherapy was associated with improved recurrence-free survival.

The germline V gene (reference sequence) sets CDR1 to LNHDA and CDR2 to SQIVND. Inclusive of the bounding cysteine and phenylalanine, the CDR3 is 12 residues long. Just CDR3 DNA is preserved here, 36 bases in frame from base 1. V and J lose 3 bases and 8 bases, and a span of 8 bases separates them. The TCR sequence derives from a human donor with HPV-associated anogenital cancer. The sequencing used blood, collected from a patient who underwent chemoradiotherapy. Here the chain combines TRBV19 and TRBJ2-1; no D gene call is confident. DNA sequence: TGTGCCAGTAGTATCGTTGTCCATGAGCAGTTCTTC. It specifies CASSIVVHEQFF.